This T cell receptor (beta chain) is from a study of T cells after yellow fever vaccination. TCRdb independently ran MiXCR on the 5' RACE reads; one entry per CDR3 protein. The repertoire holds around 200,000 distinct CDR3 sequences, around 10% seen once, with just over 35% in the top ten. V lost 1 base and J 5 bases, leaving 7 bases between the germline ends. Per germline, CDR1 SGHDN and CDR2 FVKESK. The CDR3 has 13 residues. This clonotype was seen repeatedly, ten times or more. The chain couples TRBV14 to TRBJ2-3, with D hard to call. The source was CD8+ T cells sorted from PBMCs, collected 15 days after the yellow fever booster vaccination. The source of this sequence is a man younger than 30 who received the YFV17D yellow fever vaccine. CDR3 DNA sequence: TGTGCCAGCAGCCAAGGACGCCGAGATACGCAGTATTTT. Amino acids: CASSQGRRDTQYF.